What follows are 19 T cell receptor beta chains derived from one specimen sequenced in a study of blood T cell repertoires in COVID-19. Generated by immunoSEQ multiplex PCR, the TCRdb table keeps only in-frame clones and is missing some. The table has fewer than 250,000 clones, approximately 83% seen once. Specimen: PBMCs or T cells enriched from blood (not recorded which). The receptors here all came from a woman in her thirties or forties who had been exposed to COVID-19.

The J gene is TRBJ1-5, the V gene TRBV6-5, with D uncertain. The V gene lost 2 bases and the J gene lost 4 bases, with 6 bases spanning the gap. The germline V gene has CDR1 MNHEY and CDR2 SVGAGI. The CDR3 loop spans 13 amino acids. The DNA for the CDR3 is TGTGCCAGCAGTTACGCGTGGAATCAGCCCCAGCATTTT. It codes for CASSYAWNQPQHF.

The chain links TRBV2 to TRBJ2-1; D is possibly TRBD2 (6 bases). The CDR3 is 16 amino acids. V lost 4 bases, J lost 4 bases, and 17 bases lay in between. CDR1 and CDR2 from the germline V gene are SNHLY and FYNNEI. The CDR3 region has the DNA TGTGCCAGCAGTGGGCGCCGACTAGAGTCATACAATGAGCAGTTCTTC. Translating gives CASSGRRLESYNEQFF. The full variable domain, with the rest looked up from reference TRBV2 and TRBJ2-1, is EPEVTQTPSHQVTQMGQEVILRCVPISNHLYFYWYRQILGQKVEFLVSFYNNEISEKSEIFDDQFSVERPDGSNFTLKIRSTKLEDSAMYFCASSGRRLESYNEQFFGPGTRLTVL.

CDR3 sequence (DNA): TGCGCCAGCAGCCAAGGGAGTGGGCCTAGCGGCTACAATGAGCAGTTCTTC. This gives the protein CASSQGSGPSGYNEQFF. This chain joins TRBV4-1 and TRBJ2-1; 7 positions agree with TRBD2. V shed 1 base and J 3 bases; nucleotides not matched to a gene: 9. CDR3 size: 17 residues. Germline CDR1 is MGHRA and CDR2 is YSYEKL.

On this clone: The same CDR3 also results from other DNA sequences found in this sample. V and J are TRBV20-1 and TRBJ1-1, with 7 bases that match TRBD1. This CDR3 spans 11 amino acids. The V and J ends lost 4 bases and 4 bases, in that order; junction bases with no gene match: 0. CDR1 and CDR2 from the germline V gene are DFQATT and SNEGSKA (reference sequence). CDR3 sequence: CSATGGTEAFF. Here the CDR3 DNA reads TGCAGTGCTACAGGGGGCACTGAAGCTTTCTTT.

The V and J genes are TRBV3-1 (or the pseudogene TRBV3-2) and TRBJ1-1, with D perhaps TRBD1 (5 bases). The CDR3 consists of 17 residues. Between the trimmed V and J ends, which lost 0 bases and 5 bases, there was a span of 19 bases. Looked up from germline, CDR1 is LGHDT and CDR2 is YNNKEL (reference sequence). The CDR3 DNA reads as TGTGCCAGCAGCCAAGATCGGGGAGGGGCCTCTGGGACTGAAGCTTTCTTT. This translates into CASSQDRGGASGTEAFF.

V and J are TRBV5-1 and TRBJ1-2; 7 positions agree with TRBD1. The J segment lost 5 bases and the V segment lost 3 bases, leaving 7 bases of the junction unmatched. CDR1 and CDR2 (germline): SGHRS, YFSETQ. CDR3 size: 14 residues. The CDR3 sequence is CASSYGTEGYGYTF. The CDR3 coding sequence is TGCGCCAGCAGCTACGGGACAGAGGGGTATGGCTACACCTTC.

V usage is TRBV3-1 (or the pseudogene TRBV3-2) and J usage is TRBJ1-2; 7 nucleotides agree with TRBD1. V trimming: 1 base; J trimming: 6 bases; junction bases outside the gene matches: 8. Germline CDR1 is LGHDT and CDR2 is YNNKEL (reference sequence). The CDR3 spans 15 residues. DNA of the CDR3: TGTGCCAGCAGCCAAGTAATCACAGGGGAGGATGGCTACACCTTC. Amino acid sequence: CASSQVITGEDGYTF.

For this clone: This specimen includes other DNA sequences encoding the same CDR3. The chain has TRBV12-3 or TRBV12-4 and TRBJ1-1; D is uncertain. The CDR3 covers 13 residues. The V end lost 1 base, the J end lost 1 base, and 4 bases lay between the germline ends. The CDR3 region has the DNA TGTGCCAGCAGTTTAGGACAGAACACTGAAGCTTTCTTT. Its translation: CASSLGQNTEAFF.

The chain carries TRBV7-8 and TRBJ1-2; possibly TRBD1 for D (5 bases). Per the germline V gene, CDR1 is SGHVS and CDR2 is FQNEAQ. CDR3 size: 16 residues. Trimming shortened V by 1 base and J by 0 bases, and 12 bases separated the two germline ends. The CDR3 loop is CASSLDPTAPNYGYTF. The CDR3 nucleotides are TGTGCCAGCAGCTTAGATCCGACAGCCCCTAACTATGGCTACACCTTC.

V and J are TRBV5-1 and TRBJ1-2; 7 positions match TRBD1. V lost 0 bases to trimming and J lost 4 bases; unmatched junction nucleotides: 3. This CDR3 region has 14 residues. Per the germline V gene, CDR1 is SGHRS and CDR2 is YFSETQ. CDR3 DNA: TGCGCCAGCAGCTTGGGACAGGGAGGCTATGGCTACACCTTC. This codes for CASSLGQGGYGYTF.

The rearrangement uses TRBV18 and TRBJ1-1, with D unclear. V lost 8 bases and J 1 base, leaving 14 bases between the germline ends. The CDR3 extends over 14 amino acids. CDR1 and CDR2 (germline): KGHSH, LQKENI. CDR3 coding DNA: TGTGCCAGCAGGACGGGGATTCCGAACACTGAAGCTTTCTTT. Protein product: CASRTGIPNTEAFF.

As concerns this clone: This CDR3 is also generated by other DNA sequences in the sample. The DNA of the CDR3 is TGTGCCAGCAGCCAAGATGGGGGGAATCAGCCCCAGCATTTT. It yields the protein CASSQDGGNQPQHF. The chain joins TRBV3-1 (or the pseudogene TRBV3-2) to TRBJ1-5; weak D call: TRBD1 (5 bases). The CDR3 is 14 amino acids. The V gene lost 0 bases and the J gene lost 4 bases, with 7 bases spanning the gap. Germline V gives CDR1 LGHDT, CDR2 YNNKEL (reference sequence).

The chain combines TRBV6-1 with TRBJ1-6, with D unclear. V was clipped by 1 base and J by 6 bases, with 7 bases between them. Germline lookup yields CDR1 MNHNS and CDR2 SASEGT. The CDR3 covers 14 residues. The CDR3 DNA reads as TGTGCCAGCAGTGAAGTACGAGGTAATTCACCCCTCCACTTT. Translating gives CASSEVRGNSPLHF.

This clone was observed a handful of times. This chain connects TRBV7-2 to TRBJ2-3; 9 bases line up with TRBD1. Germline V gives CDR1 SGHTA, CDR2 FQGNSA. The CDR3 totals 15 residues. V shed 5 bases and J 3 bases; nucleotides not matched to a gene: 6. The CDR3 DNA reads TGTGCCAGCAGCCCAGGGGACAGGGAGACAGATACGCAGTATTTT. This encodes CASSPGDRETDTQYF. Full variable domain (rest looked up from reference TRBV7-2 and TRBJ2-3): GAGVSQSPSNKVTEKGKDVELRCDPISGHTALYWYRQSLGQGLEFLIYFQGNSAPDKSGLPSDRFSAERTGGSVSTLTIQRTQQEDSAVYLCASSPGDRETDTQYFGPGTRLTVL.

The chain joins TRBV5-1 to TRBJ2-7; D gene unclear. There are 13 residues in the CDR3. The germline V gene encodes CDR1 SGHRS and CDR2 YFSETQ. Trimming left V 3 bases short and J 3 bases short, with 10 bases between. In DNA, the CDR3 is TGCGCCAGCAGCTCGTCCGAGGTCTACGAGCAGTACTTC. Residues: CASSSSEVYEQYF.

The gene calls are TRBV5-1 and TRBJ1-1; D remains unclear. This CDR3 comprises 13 residues. Trimming pared 4 bases from V and 0 bases from J, leaving 7 bases between. CDR1 is SGHRS, CDR2 YFSETQ, per germline. The CDR3 DNA sequence: TGCGCCAGCAGCGTCTCGGTGAACACTGAAGCTTTCTTT. Its translation is CASSVSVNTEAFF.

This clone was seen just once. V usage is TRBV6-5 and J usage is TRBJ2-3; 9 nucleotides match TRBD1. The CDR3 has 14 residues. The trim removed 8 bases at V and 1 base at J, leaving 4 bases unmatched. Germline V gene data show CDR1 as MNHEY and CDR2 as SVGAGI. The CDR3 nucleotides are TGTGCCAGCGGAAGGGACAGGGGCACAGATACGCAGTATTTT. Its protein is CASGRDRGTDTQYF.

This clone was observed a handful of times. The CDR3 nucleotides read TGTGCCAGCAGCTTGGCCAGATTCTCTGGAAACACCATATATTTT. Amino acid sequence: CASSLARFSGNTIYF. The V gene is TRBV5-6, the J gene TRBJ1-3, with D hard to call. V gave up 0 bases and J gave up 0 bases, with 7 bases separating them. CDR1 is SGHDT and CDR2 is YYEEEE in the germline V gene. The CDR3 has 15 residues.

The chain is built from TRBV19 and TRBJ1-4, with TRBD1 matching over 8 bases. Germline V lookup: CDR1 LNHDA, CDR2 SQIVND (reference sequence). The trim removed 3 bases at V and 3 bases at J, leaving 0 bases unmatched. The CDR3 runs to 14 residues. This chain's CDR3 is CASSMTGANEKLFF. The CDR3, as DNA: TGTGCCAGTAGTATGACAGGGGCTAATGAAAAACTGTTTTTT.